This T cell receptor beta chain originates from a study of blood T cell repertoires in COVID-19. The overall study: T cells, B-cell-depleted T cells, or PBMCs provided the cDNA or gDNA that served as material.

The CDR3 runs to 11 residues. Germline CDR1 is MNHNY and CDR2 is SVGAGI (reference sequence). Trimming cost V 5 bases and J 5 bases, with 6 bases left between them. Authors' data handling: It was from reference gene primer amplification that nucleated cell counts were estimated. Profiled with immunoSEQ multiplex PCR; TCRdb holds only in-frame clones, not every one. V, J and clone size are those of that table, while D and trimming were read from the DNA. This table has roughly 70,000 clones, about 88% appearing once. Sequenced: peripheral blood. The receptor comes from a man aged 65-85 years with acute or convalescent COVID-19. This chain links TRBV6-6 with TRBJ1-2; no clear D. CDR3 loop: CASSTAYGYTF. CDR3 nucleotide sequence: TGTGCCAGCAGTACAGCTTATGGCTACACCTTC.